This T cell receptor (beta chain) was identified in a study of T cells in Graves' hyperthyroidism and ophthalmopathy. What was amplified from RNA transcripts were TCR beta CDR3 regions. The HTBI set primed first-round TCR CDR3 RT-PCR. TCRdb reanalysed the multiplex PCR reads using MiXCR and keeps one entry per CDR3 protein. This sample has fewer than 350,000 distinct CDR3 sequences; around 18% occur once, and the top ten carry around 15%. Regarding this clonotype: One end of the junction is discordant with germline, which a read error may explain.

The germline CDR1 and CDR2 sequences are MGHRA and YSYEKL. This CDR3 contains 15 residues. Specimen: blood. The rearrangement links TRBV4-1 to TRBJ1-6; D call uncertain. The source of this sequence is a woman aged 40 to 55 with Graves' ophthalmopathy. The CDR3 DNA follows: TGTGCCAGCAGCCAAGTCCTGGCTCAAAATTCACCCCTCCACTTT. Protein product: CASSQVLAQNSPLHF.